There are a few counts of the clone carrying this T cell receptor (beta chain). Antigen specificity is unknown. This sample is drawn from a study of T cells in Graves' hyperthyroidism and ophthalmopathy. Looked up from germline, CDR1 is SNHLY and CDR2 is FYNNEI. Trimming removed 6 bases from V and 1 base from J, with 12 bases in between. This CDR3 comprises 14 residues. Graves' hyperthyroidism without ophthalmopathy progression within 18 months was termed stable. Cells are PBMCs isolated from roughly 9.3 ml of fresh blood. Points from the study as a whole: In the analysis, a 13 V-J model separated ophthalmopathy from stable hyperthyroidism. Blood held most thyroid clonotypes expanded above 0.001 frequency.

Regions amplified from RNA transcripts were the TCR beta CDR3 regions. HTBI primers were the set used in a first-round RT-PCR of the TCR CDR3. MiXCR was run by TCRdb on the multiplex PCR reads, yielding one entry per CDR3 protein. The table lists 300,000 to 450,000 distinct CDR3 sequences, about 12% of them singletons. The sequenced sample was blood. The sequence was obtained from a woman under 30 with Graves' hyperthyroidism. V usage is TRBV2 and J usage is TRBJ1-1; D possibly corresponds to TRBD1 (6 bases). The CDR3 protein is CASSLQGRNTEAFF. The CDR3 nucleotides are TGTGCCAGCAGCTTACAGGGACGGAACACTGAAGCTTTCTTT.